A selection of T cell receptor beta chains follows, all from one sample in a study of T-cell memory formation after mild COVID-19. MiXCR was run by TCRdb on the 5' RACE reads, yielding one entry per CDR3 protein. The table includes 250,000 to 300,000 distinct CDR3 sequences, under 20% detected once. Material for sequencing was PBMCs or a T cell subset sorted from them (not recorded which). The source is a man between 18 and 29 years old who had mild COVID-19 (a few samples of this study predate the infection). Cell type and time point are not known. CDR3s include the opening cysteine and the closing phenylalanine or tryptophan. The D gene is left open where the match is weak. Not all rows give a size; the values are once, few, many and, for expanded clones, a class.

cdr3_nt: TGTGCCAGCAGCTCAGGTGGCAATGAGCAGTTCTTC
cdr3_aa: CASSSGGNEQFF
d_call: -
clone_size: many
v_call: TRBV5-1
j_call: TRBJ2-1

cdr3_nt: TGTGCCAGCAGCGTATCTTTAGGGGAGCTGTTTTTT
cdr3_aa: CASSVSLGELFF
d_call: -
clone_size: -
v_call: TRBV9
j_call: TRBJ2-2

cdr3_nt: TGTGCCAGCAGCCCGGGTCCTCTGGGAAACACTGAAGCTTTCTTT
cdr3_aa: CASSPGPLGNTEAFF
d_call: -
clone_size: -
v_call: TRBV5-5
j_call: TRBJ1-1

cdr3_nt: TGTGCCACCAGCCCCGGGGCGGGTCCCACAGATACGCAGTATTTT
cdr3_aa: CATSPGAGPTDTQYF
d_call: -
clone_size: -
v_call: TRBV24-1
j_call: TRBJ2-3

cdr3_nt: TGTGCCAGCAGTTTAGAAGAGAGGCGGCCCCAGCATTTT
cdr3_aa: CASSLEERRPQHF
d_call: -
clone_size: few
v_call: TRBV28
j_call: TRBJ1-5

cdr3_nt: TGTGCCAGCAGCGTAGTTACTAGCGGCACAGATACGCAGTATTTT
cdr3_aa: CASSVVTSGTDTQYF
d_call: TRBD2
clone_size: few
v_call: TRBV9
j_call: TRBJ2-3

cdr3_nt: TGTGCCAGCAGCATGAGACAGGGGGCGAATGAGCAGTTCTTC
cdr3_aa: CASSMRQGANEQFF
d_call: TRBD1
clone_size: -
v_call: TRBV9
j_call: TRBJ2-1

cdr3_nt: TGTGCCAGCAGTGGCCGGGACAGGGGGTTTCTGGAGACCCAGTACTTC
cdr3_aa: CASSGRDRGFLETQYF
d_call: TRBD1
clone_size: -
v_call: TRBV6-1
j_call: TRBJ2-5

cdr3_nt: TGCAGTGCTAGAGTGCACAGGGGCTATGGCTACACCTTC
cdr3_aa: CSARVHRGYGYTF
d_call: TRBD1
clone_size: once
v_call: TRBV20-1
j_call: TRBJ1-2

cdr3_nt: TGTGCCAGCAGTCCCAGGTCAGGAGGGGAGACCCAGTACTTC
cdr3_aa: CASSPRSGGETQYF
d_call: -
clone_size: few
v_call: TRBV12-3/TRBV12-4
j_call: TRBJ2-5

cdr3_nt: TGTGCCAGCAGTGTGACAGGGGGCCCTGGAAACACCATATATTTT
cdr3_aa: CASSVTGGPGNTIYF
d_call: TRBD1
clone_size: -
v_call: TRBV28
j_call: TRBJ1-3

cdr3_nt: TGTGCCAGCATCCTCCGGCCCCAGGCCTTACCCCTCCACTTT
cdr3_aa: CASILRPQALPLHF
d_call: -
clone_size: -
v_call: TRBV11-2
j_call: TRBJ1-6

cdr3_nt: TGCAGCGTAGCGGGGGAGGGCAATCAGCCCCAGCATTTT
cdr3_aa: CSVAGEGNQPQHF
d_call: -
clone_size: few
v_call: TRBV29-1
j_call: TRBJ1-5

cdr3_nt: TGTGCCAGCAGTGATCGAGGGAGCTCCTACAATGAGCAGTTCTTC
cdr3_aa: CASSDRGSSYNEQFF
d_call: -
clone_size: -
v_call: TRBV2
j_call: TRBJ2-1

cdr3_nt: TGCAGTGCTCTTGGCCTGGGGTTAGATACGCAGTATTTT
cdr3_aa: CSALGLGLDTQYF
d_call: -
clone_size: -
v_call: TRBV20-1
j_call: TRBJ2-3

cdr3_nt: TGTGCCAGCAGCTTAGGGGCAGGGCGTCAGCCCCAGCATTTT
cdr3_aa: CASSLGAGRQPQHF
d_call: -
clone_size: -
v_call: TRBV7-2
j_call: TRBJ1-5

cdr3_nt: TGTGCCAGCAGGCCGATGGGGGCAGATACGCAGTATTTT
cdr3_aa: CASRPMGADTQYF
d_call: -
clone_size: -
v_call: TRBV12-3/TRBV12-4
j_call: TRBJ2-3

cdr3_nt: TGTGCCACCAGCAGAGCGGAGTTGGGTGAGTGGGACACTGAAGCTTTCTTT
cdr3_aa: CATSRAELGEWDTEAFF
d_call: -
clone_size: few
v_call: TRBV15
j_call: TRBJ1-1

cdr3_nt: TGTGCCAGCAGTTTAGACAGATATGAAAAACTGTTTTTT
cdr3_aa: CASSLDRYEKLFF
d_call: -
clone_size: -
v_call: TRBV12-3/TRBV12-4
j_call: TRBJ1-4

cdr3_nt: TGTGCCAGCAGCTCGGACAGAGGAATCTTTGATAAGCAGTTCTTC
cdr3_aa: CASSSDRGIFDKQFF
d_call: -
clone_size: -
v_call: TRBV7-8
j_call: TRBJ2-1

cdr3_nt: TGTGCCAGCAGCCGAAGACAATTGGACAGGGCAACTAATGAAAAACTGTTTTTT
cdr3_aa: CASSRRQLDRATNEKLFF
d_call: TRBD1
clone_size: -
v_call: TRBV7-2
j_call: TRBJ1-4

cdr3_nt: TGTGCCATAGGGTATAATTCACCCCTCCACTTT
cdr3_aa: CAIGYNSPLHF
d_call: -
clone_size: -
v_call: TRBV27
j_call: TRBJ1-6

cdr3_nt: TGCAGCGGGAAAAGCCCATGGGATACGCAGTATTTT
cdr3_aa: CSGKSPWDTQYF
d_call: -
clone_size: few
v_call: TRBV29-1
j_call: TRBJ2-3

cdr3_nt: TGTGCCAGCAGCCTGAGCGGGGGGGAAGCCTACGAGCAGTACTTC
cdr3_aa: CASSLSGGEAYEQYF
d_call: TRBD2
clone_size: -
v_call: TRBV3-1
j_call: TRBJ2-7

cdr3_nt: TGTGCCAGTAGGGGACTAGCGGGGACCCCCGGGGCCGCAGATACGCAGTATTTT
cdr3_aa: CASRGLAGTPGAADTQYF
d_call: TRBD2
clone_size: -
v_call: TRBV19
j_call: TRBJ2-3

cdr3_nt: TGTGCCAGCAGCCAAGATCTGAACCAGGGTGCAACGCAGTATTTT
cdr3_aa: CASSQDLNQGATQYF
d_call: -
clone_size: -
v_call: TRBV3-1
j_call: TRBJ2-3

cdr3_nt: TGTGCCAGCAGCCTCAGAGGTGGAAACACCATGTATTTT
cdr3_aa: CASSLRGGNTMYF
d_call: -
clone_size: -
v_call: TRBV9
j_call: TRBJ1-3

cdr3_nt: TGCAGTGGGCTCGGGGCGGGGGAGTACAATGAGCAGTTCTTC
cdr3_aa: CSGLGAGEYNEQFF
d_call: TRBD2
clone_size: -
v_call: TRBV20-1
j_call: TRBJ2-1

cdr3_nt: TGTGCCAGCCTGCAGAACACTGAAGCTTTCTTT
cdr3_aa: CASLQNTEAFF
d_call: -
clone_size: -
v_call: TRBV27
j_call: TRBJ1-1

cdr3_nt: TGTGCCAGCAGTCACAGTGCGAATCAGCCCCAGCATTTT
cdr3_aa: CASSHSANQPQHF
d_call: -
clone_size: -
v_call: TRBV25-1
j_call: TRBJ1-5

cdr3_nt: TGTGCCATCAGAGGGACACTCTTATACGAGCAGTACTTC
cdr3_aa: CAIRGTLLYEQYF
d_call: -
clone_size: -
v_call: TRBV10-3
j_call: TRBJ2-7

cdr3_nt: TGCAGCGTAGGGGGGAGCACAGATACGCAGTATTTT
cdr3_aa: CSVGGSTDTQYF
d_call: -
clone_size: few
v_call: TRBV29-1
j_call: TRBJ2-3

cdr3_nt: TGTGCCAGCCCGGGTTTAACGGGGCGCAGGGAGACCCAGTACTTC
cdr3_aa: CASPGLTGRRETQYF
d_call: -
clone_size: few
v_call: TRBV7-3
j_call: TRBJ2-5

cdr3_nt: TGCGCCAGCAGCCTTCCGGGGGACATTCAGTACTTC
cdr3_aa: CASSLPGDIQYF
d_call: -
clone_size: -
v_call: TRBV5-1
j_call: TRBJ2-4

cdr3_nt: TGCGCCAGCAGCCAGCCGCGTGGGCGCACCGGGGAGCTGTTTTTT
cdr3_aa: CASSQPRGRTGELFF
d_call: -
clone_size: few
v_call: TRBV4-1
j_call: TRBJ2-2

cdr3_nt: TGCGCCAGCAGCCCCCGGTCGGGTGAGCAGTTCTTC
cdr3_aa: CASSPRSGEQFF
d_call: -
clone_size: few
v_call: TRBV10-1
j_call: TRBJ2-1

cdr3_nt: TGTGCCAGCAGCAGAGACACCGGGGAGCTGTTTTTT
cdr3_aa: CASSRDTGELFF
d_call: -
clone_size: -
v_call: TRBV7-2
j_call: TRBJ2-2

cdr3_nt: TGTGCCAGCTACGGACAACCGGGTGGCTACACCTTC
cdr3_aa: CASYGQPGGYTF
d_call: -
clone_size: many
v_call: TRBV6-5
j_call: TRBJ1-2

cdr3_nt: TGTGCCAGCAGCTTAGTCGACACTGAAGCTTTCTTT
cdr3_aa: CASSLVDTEAFF
d_call: -
clone_size: -
v_call: TRBV11-2
j_call: TRBJ1-1

cdr3_nt: TGTGCTAGTGGTTTGGTACCGGGAGATCGGGTTGAAGCTTTCTTT
cdr3_aa: CASGLVPGDRVEAFF
d_call: -
clone_size: -
v_call: TRBV12-5
j_call: TRBJ1-1

cdr3_nt: TGTGCCAGCATCGCACTAGCGGGGGGGCGTAACGGGGAGCTGTTTTTT
cdr3_aa: CASIALAGGRNGELFF
d_call: TRBD2
clone_size: few
v_call: TRBV11-2
j_call: TRBJ2-2

cdr3_nt: TGTGCCAGCAGCGTGCTTAGCGGGGGGGCCTTGGAAGATACGCAGTATTTT
cdr3_aa: CASSVLSGGALEDTQYF
d_call: TRBD2
clone_size: few
v_call: TRBV9
j_call: TRBJ2-3

cdr3_nt: TGTGCCAGCAGACAGGGACAGTACACCGGGGAGCTGTTTTTT
cdr3_aa: CASRQGQYTGELFF
d_call: TRBD1
clone_size: -
v_call: TRBV12-3/TRBV12-4
j_call: TRBJ2-2

cdr3_nt: TGCAGTGCTAGAGGGGGGAGAGGGACCTCCTATAATTCACCCCTCCACTTT
cdr3_aa: CSARGGRGTSYNSPLHF
d_call: -
clone_size: -
v_call: TRBV20-1
j_call: TRBJ1-6

cdr3_nt: TGTGCCACCAGCAATGGGGGGATGAATCAGCCCCAGCATTTT
cdr3_aa: CATSNGGMNQPQHF
d_call: -
clone_size: -
v_call: TRBV15
j_call: TRBJ1-5

cdr3_nt: TGCGCCAGCAGCTTGGGAGTGGAGCGCGGGGGCTACGAGCAGTACTTC
cdr3_aa: CASSLGVERGGYEQYF
d_call: TRBD2
clone_size: -
v_call: TRBV5-1
j_call: TRBJ2-7

cdr3_nt: TGTGCCAGCACCTCCCCGGGGGGGCACGGGAATGAGCAGTTCTTC
cdr3_aa: CASTSPGGHGNEQFF
d_call: TRBD2
clone_size: -
v_call: TRBV27
j_call: TRBJ2-1

cdr3_nt: TGTGCCAGCAGCCTCTCACCAGTTTCTAACTATGGCTACACCTTC
cdr3_aa: CASSLSPVSNYGYTF
d_call: -
clone_size: few
v_call: TRBV7-2
j_call: TRBJ1-2

cdr3_nt: TGTGCCAGCAGCCCCCGCGGCCACGACGAGCAGTACTTC
cdr3_aa: CASSPRGHDEQYF
d_call: -
clone_size: few
v_call: TRBV7-6
j_call: TRBJ2-7

cdr3_nt: TGTGCCAGCAGCGTAGAGGGTTGGACCCACAATGAGCAGTTCTTC
cdr3_aa: CASSVEGWTHNEQFF
d_call: -
clone_size: few
v_call: TRBV9
j_call: TRBJ2-1

cdr3_nt: TGTGCCACCAGCAGATCCAATAGGGGGGGGAATGAGCAGTTCTTC
cdr3_aa: CATSRSNRGGNEQFF
d_call: -
clone_size: many
v_call: TRBV15
j_call: TRBJ2-1

cdr3_nt: TGTGCCAGCAGCTTGGGCCAGGGGCCATTCTACGAGCAGTACTTC
cdr3_aa: CASSLGQGPFYEQYF
d_call: -
clone_size: -
v_call: TRBV5-6
j_call: TRBJ2-7

cdr3_nt: TGTGCCAGCAGCATACAGGGGGCAGGCACTGAAGCTTTCTTT
cdr3_aa: CASSIQGAGTEAFF
d_call: TRBD1
clone_size: few
v_call: TRBV7-3
j_call: TRBJ1-1

cdr3_nt: TGCGCCAGCAGCCAAGAGGCTAGCTCCTTCGAGTCATTCTTC
cdr3_aa: CASSQEASSFESFF
d_call: -
clone_size: -
v_call: TRBV4-3
j_call: TRBJ2-1

cdr3_nt: TGTGCCAGTAGTATCCAGAGCACTGAAGCTTTCTTT
cdr3_aa: CASSIQSTEAFF
d_call: -
clone_size: few
v_call: TRBV19
j_call: TRBJ1-1

cdr3_nt: TGTGCCATCAGTGAGGGGGGGCTTGGGGCCAACGTCCTGACTTTC
cdr3_aa: CAISEGGLGANVLTF
d_call: -
clone_size: few
v_call: TRBV10-3
j_call: TRBJ2-6

cdr3_nt: TGTGCCAGCAGGCCTGGCCTGGCCACTGAAGCTTTCTTT
cdr3_aa: CASRPGLATEAFF
d_call: -
clone_size: few
v_call: TRBV5-6
j_call: TRBJ1-1

cdr3_nt: TGTGGTAGCAGTGCCTTTAATGAAAAACTGTTTTTT
cdr3_aa: CGSSAFNEKLFF
d_call: -
clone_size: few
v_call: TRBV6-5
j_call: TRBJ1-4

cdr3_nt: TGCGCCAGCAGCTTGGTTGCCGGACAGGGTTATAGTGGCTACACCTTC
cdr3_aa: CASSLVAGQGYSGYTF
d_call: TRBD1
clone_size: many
v_call: TRBV5-1
j_call: TRBJ1-2

cdr3_nt: TGTGCTAGTGGTTTGGAATCGAAGGGACGGAGCTACGAGCAGTACTTC
cdr3_aa: CASGLESKGRSYEQYF
d_call: -
clone_size: -
v_call: TRBV12-5
j_call: TRBJ2-7